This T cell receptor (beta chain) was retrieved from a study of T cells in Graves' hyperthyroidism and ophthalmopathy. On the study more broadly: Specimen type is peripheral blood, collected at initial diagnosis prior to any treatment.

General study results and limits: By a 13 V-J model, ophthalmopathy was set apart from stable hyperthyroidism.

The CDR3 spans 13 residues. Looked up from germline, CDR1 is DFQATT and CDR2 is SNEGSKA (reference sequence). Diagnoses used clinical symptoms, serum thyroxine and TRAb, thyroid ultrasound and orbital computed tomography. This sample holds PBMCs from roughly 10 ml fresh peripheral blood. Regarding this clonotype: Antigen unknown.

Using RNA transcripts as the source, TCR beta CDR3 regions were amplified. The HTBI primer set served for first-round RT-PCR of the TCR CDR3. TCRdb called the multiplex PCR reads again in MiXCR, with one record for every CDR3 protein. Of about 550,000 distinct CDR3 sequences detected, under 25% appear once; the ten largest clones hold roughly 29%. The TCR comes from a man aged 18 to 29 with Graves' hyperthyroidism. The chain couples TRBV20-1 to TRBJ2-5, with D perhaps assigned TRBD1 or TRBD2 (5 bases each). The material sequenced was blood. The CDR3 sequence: CREVRGRQETQYF. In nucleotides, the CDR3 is TGCAGGGAGGTGAGGGGCCGACAAGAGACCCAGTACTTC.